Given below is one TCR beta chain in context. The antigen is undetermined. The length of the CDR3 is 15 residues. The germline V and J ends were trimmed by 1 base and 1 base, with 11 bases remaining between them. Germline loops: CDR1 SGHTA, CDR2 FQGNSA. The sample originates from a study of glioma-infiltrating T cells. General observations from the study: Tissue and blood shared very few CDR3 sequences.

The iRepertoire nested amplicon-rescue multiplex PCR amplified TCR alpha and beta CDR3s from RNA. Input was 100-400 ng of tissue mRNA or PBMC total RNA. TCRdb independently ran MiXCR on the multiplex PCR reads; one entry per CDR3 protein. The sample records about 140,000 distinct CDR3 sequences, about two fifths being singletons. The chain has TRBV7-2 and TRBJ2-7, with D possibly TRBD1 on 6 matching bases. This receptor was taken from a human donor with low-grade glioma or glioblastoma, undergoing nonglioma brain surgery, or in good health (not recorded which). Input material: glioma tissue, nonneoplastic brain tissue, or PBMCs (not recorded which). The CDR3 DNA sequence: TGTGCCAGCAGCTTAGTAGAAGGGGGATCCTACGAGCAGTACTTC. As protein: CASSLVEGGSYEQYF.